The clone carrying this T cell receptor beta chain has a handful of counts. The target antigen is unknown. This record comes from a study of T cells after yellow fever vaccination. Looked up from germline, CDR1 is SGHDT and CDR2 is YYEEEE. The CDR3 loop spans 16 amino acids. J gave up 3 bases and V 4 bases, and 12 bases lay outside the gene matches. Making TCR cDNA involved 5'RACE template switching, which added UMIs and a universal primer site. TCRdb recomputed calls from the 5' RACE reads with MiXCR, one row per CDR3 protein. The data hold roughly 340,000 distinct CDR3 sequences, with 3% to 4.5% observed a single time. General study results and limits: FACS-sorted repertoires could harbor abundant contaminating bulk-population clonotypes. Reappearance after the booster was seen for most primary-vaccination clones, at 95% to 98% CD4 and more than 80% CD8.

This chain links TRBV5-6 with TRBJ2-7; 8 positions agree with TRBD1. The sequence was collected from a man between 18 and 29 years old who received the YFV17D yellow fever vaccine. The sequencing here drew on PBMCs, taken 5 days after the yellow fever booster vaccination. The CDR3, as DNA: TGTGCCAGCAGCAGCCGCCGGACAGGGAGAAACTACGAGCAGTACTTC. This encodes CASSSRRTGRNYEQYF.